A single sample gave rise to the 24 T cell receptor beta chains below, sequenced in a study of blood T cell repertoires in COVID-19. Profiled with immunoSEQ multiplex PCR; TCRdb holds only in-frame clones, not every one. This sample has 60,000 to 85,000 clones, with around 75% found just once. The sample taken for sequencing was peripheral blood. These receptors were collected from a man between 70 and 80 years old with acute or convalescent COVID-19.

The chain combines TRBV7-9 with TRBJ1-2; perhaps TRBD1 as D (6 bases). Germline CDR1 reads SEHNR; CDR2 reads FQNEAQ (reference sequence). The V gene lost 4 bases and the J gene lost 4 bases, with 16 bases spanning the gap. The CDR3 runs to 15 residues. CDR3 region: CASSWPTGAFYGYTF. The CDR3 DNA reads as TGTGCCAGCAGCTGGCCGACAGGCGCATTCTATGGCTACACCTTC.

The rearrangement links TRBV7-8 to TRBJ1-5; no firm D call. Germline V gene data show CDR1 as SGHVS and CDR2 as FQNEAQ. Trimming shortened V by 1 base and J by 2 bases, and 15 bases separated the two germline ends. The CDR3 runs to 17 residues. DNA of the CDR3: TGTGCCAGCAGCTTAGGTAACTTCTTAGTAGGCAATCAGCCCCAGCATTTT. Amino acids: CASSLGNFLVGNQPQHF.

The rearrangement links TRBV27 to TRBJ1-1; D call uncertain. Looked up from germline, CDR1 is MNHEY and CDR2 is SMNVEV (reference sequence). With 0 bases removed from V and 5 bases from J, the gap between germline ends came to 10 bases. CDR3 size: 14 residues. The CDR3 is CASSLSAGYTEAFF. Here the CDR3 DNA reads TGTGCCAGCAGTTTATCCGCGGGGTATACTGAAGCTTTCTTT.

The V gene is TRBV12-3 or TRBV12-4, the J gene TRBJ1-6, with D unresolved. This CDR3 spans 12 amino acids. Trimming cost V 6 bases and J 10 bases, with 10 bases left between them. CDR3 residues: CASSIERSPLHF. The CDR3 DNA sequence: TGTGCCAGCAGCATTGAGCGGTCACCCCTCCACTTT.

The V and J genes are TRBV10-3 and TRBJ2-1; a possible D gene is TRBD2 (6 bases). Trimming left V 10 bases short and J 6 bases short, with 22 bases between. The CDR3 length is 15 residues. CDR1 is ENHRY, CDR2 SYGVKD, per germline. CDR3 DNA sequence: TGTGCCACCATTAGGGAACTAGCAGTCGGCAATGAGCAGTTCTTC. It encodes CATIRELAVGNEQFF.

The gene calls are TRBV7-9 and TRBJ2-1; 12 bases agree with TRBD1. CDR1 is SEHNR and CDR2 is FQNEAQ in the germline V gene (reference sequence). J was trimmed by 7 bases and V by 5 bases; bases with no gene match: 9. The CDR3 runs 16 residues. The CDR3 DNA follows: TGTGCCAGCAGCCACACGGGACAGGGGGCGAGGAATGAGCAGTTCTTC. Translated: CASSHTGQGARNEQFF.

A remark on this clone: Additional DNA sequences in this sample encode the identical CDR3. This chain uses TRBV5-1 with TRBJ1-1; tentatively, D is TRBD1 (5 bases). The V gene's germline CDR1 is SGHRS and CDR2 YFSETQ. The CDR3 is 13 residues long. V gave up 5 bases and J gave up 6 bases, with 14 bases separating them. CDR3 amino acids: CASSAGGFSEAFF. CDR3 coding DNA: TGCGCCAGCAGTGCGGGGGGTTTCTCTGAAGCTTTCTTT.

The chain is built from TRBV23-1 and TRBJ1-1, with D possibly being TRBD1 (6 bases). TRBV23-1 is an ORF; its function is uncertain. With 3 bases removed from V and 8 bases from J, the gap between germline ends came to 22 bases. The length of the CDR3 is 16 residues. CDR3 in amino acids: CASSHPKQGRDPEAFF. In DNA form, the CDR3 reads TGCGCCAGCAGTCATCCTAAACAGGGAAGGGACCCGGAAGCTTTCTTT.

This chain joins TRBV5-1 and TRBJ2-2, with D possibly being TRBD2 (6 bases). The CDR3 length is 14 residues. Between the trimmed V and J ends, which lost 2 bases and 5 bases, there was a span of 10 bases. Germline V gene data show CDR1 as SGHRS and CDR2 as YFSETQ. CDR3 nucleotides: TGCGCCAGCAGCTTCGGGACTTCGACCGGGGAGCTGTTTTTT. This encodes CASSFGTSTGELFF.

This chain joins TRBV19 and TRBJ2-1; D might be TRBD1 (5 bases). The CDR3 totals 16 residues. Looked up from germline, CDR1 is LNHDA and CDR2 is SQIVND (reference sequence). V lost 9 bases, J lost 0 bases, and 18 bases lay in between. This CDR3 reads CASRRLQGTSYNEQFF. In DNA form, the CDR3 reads TGTGCCAGCCGACGTCTTCAGGGAACCTCCTACAATGAGCAGTTCTTC.

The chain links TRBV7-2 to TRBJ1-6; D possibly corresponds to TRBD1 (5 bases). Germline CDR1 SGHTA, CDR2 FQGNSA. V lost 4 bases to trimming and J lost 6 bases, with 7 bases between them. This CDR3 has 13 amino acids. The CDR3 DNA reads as TGTGCCAGCAGCTCGGACATTAATTCACCCCTCCACTTT. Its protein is CASSSDINSPLHF.

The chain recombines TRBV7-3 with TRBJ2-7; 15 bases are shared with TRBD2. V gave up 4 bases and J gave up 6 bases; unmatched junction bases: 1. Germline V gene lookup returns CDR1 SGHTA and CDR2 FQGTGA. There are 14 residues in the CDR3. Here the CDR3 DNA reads TGTGCCAGCAGCTCGGGACTAGCGGGAGGCGAGCAGTACTTC. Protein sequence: CASSSGLAGGEQYF.

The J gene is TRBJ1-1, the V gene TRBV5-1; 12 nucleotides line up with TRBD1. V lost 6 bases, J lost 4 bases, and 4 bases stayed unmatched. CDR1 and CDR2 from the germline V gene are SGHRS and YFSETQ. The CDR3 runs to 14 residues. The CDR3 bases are TGCGCCAGCACCGGGACAGGGGGCTTCACTGAAGCTTTCTTT. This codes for CASTGTGGFTEAFF.

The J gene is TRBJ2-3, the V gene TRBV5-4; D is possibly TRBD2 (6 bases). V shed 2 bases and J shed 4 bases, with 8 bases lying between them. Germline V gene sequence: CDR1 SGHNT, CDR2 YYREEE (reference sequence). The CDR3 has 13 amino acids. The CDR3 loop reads CASSLVAADTQYF. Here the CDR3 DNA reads TGTGCCAGCAGCTTAGTAGCGGCAGATACGCAGTATTTT.

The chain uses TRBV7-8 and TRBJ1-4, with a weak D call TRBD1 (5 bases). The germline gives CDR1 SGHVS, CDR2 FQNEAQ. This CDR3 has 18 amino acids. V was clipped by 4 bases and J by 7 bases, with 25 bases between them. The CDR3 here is CASSSGFIMGTRGEKLFF. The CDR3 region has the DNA TGTGCCAGCAGCTCAGGGTTCATCATGGGGACGCGGGGTGAAAAACTGTTTTTT.

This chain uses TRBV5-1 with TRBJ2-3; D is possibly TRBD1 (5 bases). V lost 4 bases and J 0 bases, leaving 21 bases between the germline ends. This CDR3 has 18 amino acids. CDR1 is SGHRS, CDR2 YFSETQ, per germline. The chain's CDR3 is CASSPRALGLISTDTQYF. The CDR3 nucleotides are TGCGCCAGCAGCCCCCGGGCCCTGGGGCTAATTAGCACAGATACGCAGTATTTT.

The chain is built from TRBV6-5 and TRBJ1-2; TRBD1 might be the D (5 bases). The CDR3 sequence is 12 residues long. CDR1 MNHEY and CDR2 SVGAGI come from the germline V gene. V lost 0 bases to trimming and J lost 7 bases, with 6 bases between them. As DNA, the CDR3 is TGTGCCAGCAGTTACTCCGGGGGTGGCTACACCTTC. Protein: CASSYSGGGYTF.

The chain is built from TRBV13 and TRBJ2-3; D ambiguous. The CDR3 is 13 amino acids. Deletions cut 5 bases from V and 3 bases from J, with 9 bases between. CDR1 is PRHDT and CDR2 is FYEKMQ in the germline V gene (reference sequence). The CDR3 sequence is CASSLLVTDTQYF. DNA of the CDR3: TGTGCCAGCAGCCTCCTCGTAACAGATACGCAGTATTTT.

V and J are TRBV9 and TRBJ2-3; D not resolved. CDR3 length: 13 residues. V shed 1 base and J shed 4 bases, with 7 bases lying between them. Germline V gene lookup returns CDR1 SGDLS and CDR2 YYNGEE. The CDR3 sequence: CASSVSTADTQYF. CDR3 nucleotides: TGTGCCAGCAGCGTATCTACTGCAGATACGCAGTATTTT.

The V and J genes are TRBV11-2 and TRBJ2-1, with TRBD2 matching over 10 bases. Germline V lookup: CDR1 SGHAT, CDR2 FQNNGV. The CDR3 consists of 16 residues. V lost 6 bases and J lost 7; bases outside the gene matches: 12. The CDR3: CASRVARASGRNEQFF. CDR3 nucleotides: TGTGCCAGCAGGGTGGCTAGGGCTAGCGGGAGAAATGAGCAGTTCTTC.

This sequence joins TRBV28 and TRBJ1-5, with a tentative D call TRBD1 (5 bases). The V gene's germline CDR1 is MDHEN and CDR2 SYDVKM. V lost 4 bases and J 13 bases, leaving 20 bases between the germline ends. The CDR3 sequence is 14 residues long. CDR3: CASSSWQGKLLQHF. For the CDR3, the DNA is TGTGCCAGCAGTTCTTGGCAGGGAAAGCTTCTTCAGCATTTT. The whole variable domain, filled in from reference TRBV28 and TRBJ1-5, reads DVKVTQSSRYLVKRTGEKVFLECVQDMDHENMFWYRQDPGLGLRLIYFSYDVKMKEKGDIPEGYSVSREKKERFSLILESASTNQTSMYLCASSSWQGKLLQHFGDGTRLSIL.

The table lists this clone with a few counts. CDR3 amino acids: CASSRGGAVSYNEQFF. DNA of the CDR3: TGCGCCAGCAGCCGTGGAGGGGCGGTGTCCTACAATGAGCAGTTCTTC. The chain recombines TRBV4-1 with TRBJ2-1, with D possibly TRBD2 on 6 matching bases. CDR3 size: 16 residues. The germline V and J ends were trimmed by 4 bases and 1 base, with 14 bases remaining between them. CDR1 and CDR2 from the germline V gene are MGHRA and YSYEKL.

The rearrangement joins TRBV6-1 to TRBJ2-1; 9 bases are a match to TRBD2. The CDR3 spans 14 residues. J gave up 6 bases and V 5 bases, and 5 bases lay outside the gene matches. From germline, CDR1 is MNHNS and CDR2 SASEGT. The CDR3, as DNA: TGTGCCAGCAGTTTCGGGACTAGCAGCAATGAGCAGTTCTTC. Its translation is CASSFGTSSNEQFF.

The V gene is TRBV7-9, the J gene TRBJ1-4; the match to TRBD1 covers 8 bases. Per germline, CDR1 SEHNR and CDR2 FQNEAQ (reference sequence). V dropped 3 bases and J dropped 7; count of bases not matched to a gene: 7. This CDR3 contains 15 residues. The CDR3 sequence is CASSFDRGVSEKLFF. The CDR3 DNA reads TGTGCCAGCAGCTTCGACAGGGGAGTGAGTGAAAAACTGTTTTTT. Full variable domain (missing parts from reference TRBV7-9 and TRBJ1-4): DTGVSQNPRHKITKRGQNVTFRCDPISEHNRLYWYRQTLGQGPEFLTYFQNEAQLEKSRLLSDRFSAERPKGSFSTLEIQRTEQGDSAMYLCASSFDRGVSEKLFFGSGTQLSVL.